A selection of T cell receptor beta chains follows, all from one sample in a study of response to subunit inactivated influenza vaccine. One entry per CDR3 protein results from TCRdb running MiXCR on the RT-PCR reads. Altogether approximately 230,000 distinct CDR3 sequences are present, less than 15% being singletons, with the ten largest covering approximately 8.3%. Source: non-naive T cells sorted from PBMCs, taken less than 15 days before vaccination. The receptors shown here come from a man aged 45-65 years who received an inactivated influenza vaccine. CDR3s include the opening cysteine and the closing phenylalanine or tryptophan. D genes are given only for firm matches. The size field is filled for only some rows; it gives once, few, many or a size class.

j_call clone_size v_call d_call cdr3_nt cdr3_aa
TRBJ2-3 few TRBV28 TRBD2 TGTGCCAGCAGTCCGACGGGACTAGGGGTAACAGATACGCAGTATTTT CASSPTGLGVTDTQYF
TRBJ2-2 NA TRBV11-2 TRBD2 TGTGCCAGCGGCCCCGGGGGGACGAACACCGGGGAGCTGTTTTTT CASGPGGTNTGELFF
TRBJ2-3 NA TRBV5-5 TRBD2 TGTGCCAGCAGCTTCCGGGGGGACGATACGCAGTATTTT CASSFRGDDTQYF
TRBJ1-6 many TRBV12-3/TRBV12-4 NA TGCGCCAGCAGCTTGCGAGAGAATTCACCCCTCCACTTT CASSLRENSPLHF
TRBJ2-7 NA TRBV28 TRBD1 TGTGCCAGCAGTATTTGGACAGGGGAGGAGCAGTACTTC CASSIWTGEEQYF
TRBJ2-2 NA TRBV11-2 NA TGTGCCAGCAGCTTAGGTCCCACTCCGGGCGGGGAGCTGTTTTTT CASSLGPTPGGELFF
TRBJ1-6 many TRBV11-2 TRBD1 TGTGCCAGCAGCTTAGATGGGGCAGGGGGGTTCTATAATTCACCCCTCCACTTT CASSLDGAGGFYNSPLHF
TRBJ2-3 many TRBV7-2 NA TGTGCCAGCAGCTTAGCGCGGCCGCCGCGAGATACGCAGTATTTT CASSLARPPRDTQYF
TRBJ2-1 NA TRBV7-2 NA TGTGCCAGCAGCTTCTTCGACAATGAGCAGTTCTTC CASSFFDNEQFF
TRBJ2-7 few TRBV2 NA TGTGCCAGCAGTGAAGAAGGACTCGAGCAGTACTTC CASSEEGLEQYF
TRBJ1-2 few TRBV20-1 TRBD1 TGCAGTGCTAGGACCAGGGGACAGGGGGCACGCGGCTACACCTTC CSARTRGQGARGYTF
TRBJ1-6 NA TRBV7-2 TRBD1 TGTGCCAGCAGCAGGGGGCCGGATTCACCCCTCCACTTT CASSRGPDSPLHF
TRBJ2-3 many TRBV5-5 NA TGTGCCAGCAGCCAGCTCGACGGACGCACAGATACGCAGTATTTT CASSQLDGRTDTQYF
TRBJ2-7 few TRBV20-1 TRBD1 TGCAGTGCTTCCGGGACAGGGGGCGAGCAGTACTTC CSASGTGGEQYF
TRBJ1-5 few TRBV20-1 NA TGCAGTGCTAGACCCCGACGGGTAAATCAGCCCCAGCATTTT CSARPRRVNQPQHF
TRBJ2-7 NA TRBV14 NA TGTGCCAGCAGCCAAGTCGCGGGTTACGAGCAGTACTTC CASSQVAGYEQYF
TRBJ1-1 few TRBV4-2 NA TGTGCCAGCTCTGATGAAATATGGGGGACTGAAGCTTTCTTT CASSDEIWGTEAFF
TRBJ2-3 few TRBV12-3/TRBV12-4 NA TGTGCCAGCAGGTACGGGACAAGCACAGATACGCAGTATTTT CASRYGTSTDTQYF
TRBJ1-1 few TRBV4-3 NA TGCGCCAGCAGCCAAGATAGGGACGTTGAAGCTTTCTTT CASSQDRDVEAFF
TRBJ2-3 few TRBV20-1 TRBD2 TGCAGTGCTAGTCCGCTAGCGGATAGGGCCCTCACAGATACGCAGTATTTT CSASPLADRALTDTQYF
TRBJ2-1 NA TRBV7-8 NA TGTGCCAGCAGGCCGACAGTCTCCTCCTACAATGAGCAGTTCTTC CASRPTVSSYNEQFF
TRBJ2-2 NA TRBV3-1 NA TGTGCCAGCAGCCACACCGTAAATGTGCGCACCGGGGAGCTGTTTTTT CASSHTVNVRTGELFF
TRBJ2-1 few TRBV25-1 TRBD2 TGTGCCAGCACGGGGGGCGGGGGGACTCCCTCCTACAATGAGCAGTTCTTC CASTGGGGTPSYNEQFF
TRBJ2-2 few TRBV7-9 TRBD1 TGTGCCAGCAGCCCTAAGGCGGACAGGACCACCGGGGAGCTGTTTTTT CASSPKADRTTGELFF
TRBJ2-3 NA TRBV12-3/TRBV12-4 TRBD2 TGTGCCAGCAGTTTAGCCGGGACTAGCGGGGGTACGCAGTATTTT CASSLAGTSGGTQYF
TRBJ2-7 many TRBV11-2 TRBD1 TGTGCCAGCAGCCTTGGGACAGGGGGCGCGTCCTACGAGCAGTACTTC CASSLGTGGASYEQYF
TRBJ1-6 NA TRBV30 NA TGTGCCTGGAGTTCTACACCGGCCAATTCACCCCTCCACTTT CAWSSTPANSPLHF
TRBJ1-4 NA TRBV11-2 NA TGTGCCAGCAGCTTGGGGGGGGGACAAAAAGAAAAACTGTTTTTT CASSLGGGQKEKLFF
TRBJ2-1 many TRBV12-3/TRBV12-4 TRBD2 TGTGCCAGCAGTTTAGTGATAGCGGGAAGTGAGCAGTTCTTC CASSLVIAGSEQFF
TRBJ1-1 NA TRBV29-1 NA TGCAGCGTTGGGGACAATGGAGTTGAAGCTTTCTTT CSVGDNGVEAFF
TRBJ1-6 many TRBV5-1 NA TGCGCCAGCAGCTTGGCACAGAGCTCCTATAATTCACCCCTCCACTTT CASSLAQSSYNSPLHF
TRBJ2-7 many TRBV28 NA TGTGCCAGCAGCCTGTTTGGCGGAAGTAGTGTTTCCTACGAGCAGTACTTC CASSLFGGSSVSYEQYF
TRBJ1-1 NA TRBV2 NA TGTGCCAGCACTTACAGGGAAGGTCGCACTGAAGCTTTCTTT CASTYREGRTEAFF
TRBJ2-6 few TRBV6-2/TRBV6-3 TRBD1 TGTGCCAGCAGTCGTGACAGGGGCCCCTCTGGGGCCAACGTCCTGACTTTC CASSRDRGPSGANVLTF
TRBJ2-7 NA TRBV11-1 NA TGTGCCAGCAGCACGTCACGTGGGGCGGAAGGCGAGCAGTACTTC CASSTSRGAEGEQYF
TRBJ1-5 NA TRBV18 NA TGTGCCAGCTCACCACCCACGGGTGCGGGTCAGCCCCAGCATTTT CASSPPTGAGQPQHF
TRBJ2-7 NA TRBV28 NA TGTGCCAGCAGCGCCAGAAGGTGGCAGTCGGCTTCCTACGAGCAGTACTTC CASSARRWQSASYEQYF
TRBJ1-1 NA TRBV20-1 TRBD1 TGCAGTGCTATTAAACTACAGGGGGCTGATGAAGCTTTCTTT CSAIKLQGADEAFF
TRBJ2-7 many TRBV20-1 TRBD1 TGCAGTGCTACGGACAGGGGTGTCAACGAGCAGTACTTC CSATDRGVNEQYF
TRBJ2-1 NA TRBV7-8 TRBD1 TGTGCCAGCAGCTTCCGGGACAGGGGCTACAATGAGCAGTTCTTC CASSFRDRGYNEQFF
TRBJ1-5 NA TRBV20-1 TRBD1 TGCAGTGCTAGAGATGCAGGGGGCGGGCAGCCCCAGCATTTT CSARDAGGGQPQHF
TRBJ1-1 NA TRBV7-2 NA TGTGCCAGCAGCTGGAGGGGCGCTGGCACTGAAGCTTTCTTT CASSWRGAGTEAFF
TRBJ2-3 NA TRBV20-1 NA TGCAGTGCTAGTCGGCAGGATAGCACAGATACGCAGTATTTT CSASRQDSTDTQYF